Here is one T cell receptor (beta chain) with its context. The antigen is undetermined. Investigators reverse transcribed all isolated RNA, so they sequenced expressed TCRB transcripts. Sequencing was performed with immunoSEQ multiplex PCR; in TCRdb, only in-frame clones are kept and a portion is missing. The sample contains 600,000 to 650,000 clones, roughly a sixth of which appear only once. The V gene lost 0 bases and the J gene lost 8 bases, with 7 bases spanning the gap. This CDR3 is 12 amino acids long. Germline CDR1 is SGDLS and CDR2 is YYNGEE. The data are from a study of beta chain features in type 1 diabetes. Overall study findings and caveats: Across all four CD4+ subsets, people with type 1 diabetes showed modestly shorter TCRB CDR3s.

Sequencing used naive CD4+ T cells from blood. The chain employs TRBV9 and TRBJ2-3, with D possibly being TRBD1 or TRBD2 (5 bases each). This TCR derives from a man aged 18 to 29 in good health. The chain's CDR3 is CASSVVGVTQYF. The CDR3 DNA reads as TGTGCCAGCAGCGTAGTGGGGGTTACGCAGTATTTT.